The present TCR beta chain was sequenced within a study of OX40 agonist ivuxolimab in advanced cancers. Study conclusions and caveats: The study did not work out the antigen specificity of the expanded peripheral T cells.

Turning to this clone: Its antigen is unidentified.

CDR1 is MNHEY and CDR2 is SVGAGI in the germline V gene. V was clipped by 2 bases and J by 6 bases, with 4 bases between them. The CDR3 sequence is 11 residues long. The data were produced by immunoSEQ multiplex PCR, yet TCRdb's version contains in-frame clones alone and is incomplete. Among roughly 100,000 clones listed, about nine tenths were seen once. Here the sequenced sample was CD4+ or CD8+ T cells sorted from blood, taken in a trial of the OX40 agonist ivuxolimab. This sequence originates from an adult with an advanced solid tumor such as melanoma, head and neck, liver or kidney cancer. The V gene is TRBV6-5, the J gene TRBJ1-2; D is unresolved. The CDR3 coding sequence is TGTGCCAGCAGTTACCCCGATGGCTACACCTTC. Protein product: CASSYPDGYTF.